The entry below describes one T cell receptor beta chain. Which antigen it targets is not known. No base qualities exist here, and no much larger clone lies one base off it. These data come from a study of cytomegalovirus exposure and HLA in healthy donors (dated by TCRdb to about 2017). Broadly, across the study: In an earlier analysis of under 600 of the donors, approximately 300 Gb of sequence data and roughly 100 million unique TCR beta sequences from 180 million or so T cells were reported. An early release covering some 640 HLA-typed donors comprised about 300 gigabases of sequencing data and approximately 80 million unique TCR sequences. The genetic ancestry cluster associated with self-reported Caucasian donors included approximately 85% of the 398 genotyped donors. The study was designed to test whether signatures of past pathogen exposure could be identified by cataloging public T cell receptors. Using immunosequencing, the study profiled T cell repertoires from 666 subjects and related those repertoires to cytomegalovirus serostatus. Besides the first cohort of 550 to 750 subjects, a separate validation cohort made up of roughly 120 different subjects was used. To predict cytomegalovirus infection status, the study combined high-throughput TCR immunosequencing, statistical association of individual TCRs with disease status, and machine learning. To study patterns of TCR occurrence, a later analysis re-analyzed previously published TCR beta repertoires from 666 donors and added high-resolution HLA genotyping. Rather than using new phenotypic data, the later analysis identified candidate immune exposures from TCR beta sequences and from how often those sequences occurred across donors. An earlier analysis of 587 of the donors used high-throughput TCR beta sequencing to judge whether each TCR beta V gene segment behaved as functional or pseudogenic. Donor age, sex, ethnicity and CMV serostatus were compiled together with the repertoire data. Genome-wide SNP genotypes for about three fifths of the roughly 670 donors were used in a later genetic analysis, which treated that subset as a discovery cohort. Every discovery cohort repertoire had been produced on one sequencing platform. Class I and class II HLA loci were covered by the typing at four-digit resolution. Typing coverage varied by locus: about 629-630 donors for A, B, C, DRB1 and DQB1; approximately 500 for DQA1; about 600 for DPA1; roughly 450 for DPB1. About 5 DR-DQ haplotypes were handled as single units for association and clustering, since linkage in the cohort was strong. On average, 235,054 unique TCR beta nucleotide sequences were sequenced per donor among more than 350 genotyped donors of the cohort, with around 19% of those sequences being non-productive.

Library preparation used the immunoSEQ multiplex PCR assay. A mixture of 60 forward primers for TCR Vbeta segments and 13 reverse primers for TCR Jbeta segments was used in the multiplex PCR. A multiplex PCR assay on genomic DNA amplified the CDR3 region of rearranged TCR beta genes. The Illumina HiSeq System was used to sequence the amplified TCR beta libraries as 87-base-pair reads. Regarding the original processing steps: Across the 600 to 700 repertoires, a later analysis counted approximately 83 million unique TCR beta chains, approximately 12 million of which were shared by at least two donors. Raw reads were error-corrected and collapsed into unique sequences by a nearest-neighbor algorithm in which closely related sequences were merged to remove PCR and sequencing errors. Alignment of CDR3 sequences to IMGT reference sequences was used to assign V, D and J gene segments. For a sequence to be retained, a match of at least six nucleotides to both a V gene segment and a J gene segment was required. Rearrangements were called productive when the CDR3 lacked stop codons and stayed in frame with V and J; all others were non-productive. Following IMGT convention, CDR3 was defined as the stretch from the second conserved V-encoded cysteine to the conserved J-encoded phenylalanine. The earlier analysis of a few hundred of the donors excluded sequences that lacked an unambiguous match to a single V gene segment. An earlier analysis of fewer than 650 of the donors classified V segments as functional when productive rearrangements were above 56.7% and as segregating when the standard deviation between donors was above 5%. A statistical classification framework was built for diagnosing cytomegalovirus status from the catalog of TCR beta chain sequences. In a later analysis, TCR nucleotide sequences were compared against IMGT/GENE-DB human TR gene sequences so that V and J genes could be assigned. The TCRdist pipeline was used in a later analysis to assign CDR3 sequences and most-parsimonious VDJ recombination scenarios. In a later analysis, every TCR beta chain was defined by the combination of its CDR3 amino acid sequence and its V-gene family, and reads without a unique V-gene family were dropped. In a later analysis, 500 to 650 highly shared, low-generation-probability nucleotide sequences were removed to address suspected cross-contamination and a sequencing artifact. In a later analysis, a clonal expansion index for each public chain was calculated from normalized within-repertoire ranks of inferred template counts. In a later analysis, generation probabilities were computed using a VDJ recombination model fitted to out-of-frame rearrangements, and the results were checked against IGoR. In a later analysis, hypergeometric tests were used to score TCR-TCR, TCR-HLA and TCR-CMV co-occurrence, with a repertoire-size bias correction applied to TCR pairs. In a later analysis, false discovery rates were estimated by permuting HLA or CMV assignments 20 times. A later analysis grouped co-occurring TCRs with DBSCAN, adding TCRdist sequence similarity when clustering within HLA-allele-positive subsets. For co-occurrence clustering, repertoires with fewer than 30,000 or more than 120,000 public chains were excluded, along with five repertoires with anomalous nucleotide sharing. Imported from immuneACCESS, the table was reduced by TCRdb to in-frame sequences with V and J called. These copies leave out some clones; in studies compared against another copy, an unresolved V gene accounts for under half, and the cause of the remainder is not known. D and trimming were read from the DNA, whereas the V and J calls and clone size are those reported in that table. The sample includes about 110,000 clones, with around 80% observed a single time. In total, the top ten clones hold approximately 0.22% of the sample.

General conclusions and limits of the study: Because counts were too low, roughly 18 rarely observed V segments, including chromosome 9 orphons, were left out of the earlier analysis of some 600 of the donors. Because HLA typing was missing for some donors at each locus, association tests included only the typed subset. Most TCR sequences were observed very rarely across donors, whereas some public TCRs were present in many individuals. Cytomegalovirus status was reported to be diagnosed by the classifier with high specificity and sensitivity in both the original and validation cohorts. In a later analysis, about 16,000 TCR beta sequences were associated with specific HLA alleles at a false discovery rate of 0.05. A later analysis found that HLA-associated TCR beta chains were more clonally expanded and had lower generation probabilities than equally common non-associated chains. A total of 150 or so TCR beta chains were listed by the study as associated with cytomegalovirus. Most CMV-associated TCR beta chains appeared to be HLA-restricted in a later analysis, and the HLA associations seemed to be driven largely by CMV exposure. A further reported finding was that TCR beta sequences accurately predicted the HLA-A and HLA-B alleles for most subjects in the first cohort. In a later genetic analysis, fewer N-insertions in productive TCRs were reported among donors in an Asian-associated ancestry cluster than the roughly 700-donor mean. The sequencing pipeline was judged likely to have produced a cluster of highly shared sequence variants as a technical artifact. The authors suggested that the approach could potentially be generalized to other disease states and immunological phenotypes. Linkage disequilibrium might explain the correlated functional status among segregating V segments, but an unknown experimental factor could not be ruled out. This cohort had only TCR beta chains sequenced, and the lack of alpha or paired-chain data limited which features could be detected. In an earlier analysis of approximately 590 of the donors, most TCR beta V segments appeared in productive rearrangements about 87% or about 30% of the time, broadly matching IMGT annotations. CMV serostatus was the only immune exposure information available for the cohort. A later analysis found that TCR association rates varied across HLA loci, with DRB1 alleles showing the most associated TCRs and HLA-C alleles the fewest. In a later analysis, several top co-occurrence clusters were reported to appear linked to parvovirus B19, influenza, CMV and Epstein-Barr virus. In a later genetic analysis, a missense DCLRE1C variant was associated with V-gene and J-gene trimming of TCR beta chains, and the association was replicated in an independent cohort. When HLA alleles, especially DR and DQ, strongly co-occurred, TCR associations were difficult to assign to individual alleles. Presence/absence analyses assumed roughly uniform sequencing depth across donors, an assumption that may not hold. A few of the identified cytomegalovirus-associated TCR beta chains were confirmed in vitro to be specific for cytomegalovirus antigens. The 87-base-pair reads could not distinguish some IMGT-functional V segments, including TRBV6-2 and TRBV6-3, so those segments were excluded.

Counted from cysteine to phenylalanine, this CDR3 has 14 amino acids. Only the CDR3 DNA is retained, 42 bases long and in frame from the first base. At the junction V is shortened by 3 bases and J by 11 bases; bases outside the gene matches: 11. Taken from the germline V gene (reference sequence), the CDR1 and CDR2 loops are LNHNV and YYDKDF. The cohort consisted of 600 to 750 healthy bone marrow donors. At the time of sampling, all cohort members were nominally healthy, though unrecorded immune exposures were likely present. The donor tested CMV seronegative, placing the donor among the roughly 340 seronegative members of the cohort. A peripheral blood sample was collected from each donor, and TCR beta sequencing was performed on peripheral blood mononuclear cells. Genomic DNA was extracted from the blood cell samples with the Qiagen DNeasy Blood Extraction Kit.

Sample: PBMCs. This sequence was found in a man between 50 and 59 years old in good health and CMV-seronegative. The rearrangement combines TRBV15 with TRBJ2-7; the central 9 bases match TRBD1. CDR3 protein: CATSRDRDRAREYF. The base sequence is TGTGCCACCAGCAGGGACCGGGACAGGGCCCGGGAGTACTTC.